Listed below are T cell receptor beta chains from one sample, sequenced in a study of technical replicates of blood from a handful of donors. TCRdb keeps only in-frame clones here, not all; method: immunoSEQ multiplex PCR. Here the sample spans about 76,000 clones, about 91% being singletons. Sequenced input: T cells isolated from PBMCs. All receptors come from a human donor in good health. CDR3s include the opening cysteine and the closing phenylalanine or tryptophan. Size is stated for part of the rows, as once, few or many counts, or as a class when the clone is expanded.

V gene	clone size	J gene	CDR3 protein
TRBV4-1	.	TRBJ2-1	CASSQAPGTYNEQFF
TRBV9	.	TRBJ1-3	CASSVGEVGQSSGNTIYF
TRBV5-3	.	TRBJ1-1	CARSFCRDRGMQILNTEAFF
TRBV9	.	TRBJ2-1	CASSVGTGGDVGEQFF
TRBV6-4	.	TRBJ2-7	CASSDSNQGEQYF
TRBV10-2	.	TRBJ2-1	CATYIASSYNEQFF
TRBV5-1	once	TRBJ1-1	CASSFESRLAAFF
TRBV5-1	.	TRBJ1-2	CASRPGGTNYGYTF
TRBV7-9	.	TRBJ2-7	CASSDDSTYEQYF
TRBV6-8	.	TRBJ1-6	CASSPRQAPLSSNSPLHF
TRBV6-5	.	TRBJ1-2	CASSYGLAAAYGYTF
TRBV4-2	.	TRBJ2-3	CASSQQTSGGLDTQYF